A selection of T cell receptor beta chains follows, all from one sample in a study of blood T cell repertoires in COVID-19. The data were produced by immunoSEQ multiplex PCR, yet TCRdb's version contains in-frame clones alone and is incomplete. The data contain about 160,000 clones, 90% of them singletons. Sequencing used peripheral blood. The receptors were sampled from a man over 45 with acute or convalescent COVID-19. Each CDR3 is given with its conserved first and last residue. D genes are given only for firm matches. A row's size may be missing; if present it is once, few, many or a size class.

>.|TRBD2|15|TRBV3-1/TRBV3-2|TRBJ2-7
TGTGCCAGCAGCCACCGGGGCTCGGGGGGAGGCGAGCAGTACTTC
CASSHRGSGGGEQYF
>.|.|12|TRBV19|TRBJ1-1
TGTGCCAGTTCAGGGATAGGCACTGAAGCTTTCTTT
CASSGIGTEAFF
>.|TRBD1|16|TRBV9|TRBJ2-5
TGTGCCAGCAGCATCGCCGGGACAGGGGGACAAGAGACCCAGTACTTC
CASSIAGTGGQETQYF
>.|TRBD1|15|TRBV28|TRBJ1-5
TGTGCCAGCAGATTAGGGACAGTCGGCAATCAGCCCCAGCATTTT
CASRLGTVGNQPQHF
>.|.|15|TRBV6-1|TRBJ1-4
TGTGCCAGCAGTGATCGAGGAGCAACTAATGAAAAACTGTTTTTT
CASSDRGATNEKLFF
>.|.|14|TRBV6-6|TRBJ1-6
TGTGCCAGCAGTTACGCGGATTATAATTCACCCCTCCACTTT
CASSYADYNSPLHF
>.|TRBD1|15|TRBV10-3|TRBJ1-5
TGTGCCATCAGTGGGACAGGGGGCTTCGGGCAGCCCCAGCATTTT
CAISGTGGFGQPQHF
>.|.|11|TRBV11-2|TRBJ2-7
TGTGCCAGCAGCTCTCTGTACGAGCAGTACTTC
CASSSLYEQYF
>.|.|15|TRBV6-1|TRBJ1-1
TGTGCCAGCAGTGATCCTTCGGGCGGGTTCACTGAAGCTTTCTTT
CASSDPSGGFTEAFF
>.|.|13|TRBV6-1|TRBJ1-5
TGTGCCAGCAGTGAATCACGGACAATGAACCAGCATTTT
CASSESRTMNQHF
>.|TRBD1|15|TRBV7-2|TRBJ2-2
TGTGCCAGCAGCCACGGGACAGGACGGACCGGGGAGCTGTTTTTT
CASSHGTGRTGELFF
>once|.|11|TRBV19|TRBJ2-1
TGTGCCAGTACCCTACGCAATGAGCAGTTCTTC
CASTLRNEQFF
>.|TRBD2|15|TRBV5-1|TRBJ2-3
TGCGCCAGCAGCCCCCTAGCGGGGGGAAAAGATACGCAGTATTTT
CASSPLAGGKDTQYF
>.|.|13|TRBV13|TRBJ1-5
TGTGCCAGCAGCTTAGACCGAGATCAGCCCCAGCATTTT
CASSLDRDQPQHF
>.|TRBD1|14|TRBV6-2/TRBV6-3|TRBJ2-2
TGTGCCAGCAGTTACGACAGGGGTTCCGGGGAGCTGTTTTTT
CASSYDRGSGELFF
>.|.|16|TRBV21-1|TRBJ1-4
TGTGCCAGCAGCAAAGGTCGCAGGGAAGGAAGGGAAAAACTGTTTTTT
CASSKGRREGREKLFF
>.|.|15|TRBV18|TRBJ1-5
TGTGCCAGCTCACCAGTCCCAGGGCCCAATCAGCCCCAGCATTTT
CASSPVPGPNQPQHF
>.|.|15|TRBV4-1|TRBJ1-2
TGCGCCAGCAGCCAAGGACATAAGTCTAACTATGGCTACACCTTC
CASSQGHKSNYGYTF
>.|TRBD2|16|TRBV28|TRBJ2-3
TGTGCCAGCACTAAAGCCTCTAGCGGGTCCCGAGCGTCTAGGTATTTT
CASTKASSGSRASRYF
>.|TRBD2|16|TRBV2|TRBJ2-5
TGTGCCACAGACTCTAGCGGGAGGGCAGTTGGAGAGACCCAGTACTTC
CATDSSGRAVGETQYF
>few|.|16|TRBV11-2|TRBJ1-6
TGTGCCAGCAGCCCGGGAGCCGCCCGGGTTGGTTCACCCCTCCACTTT
CASSPGAARVGSPLHF
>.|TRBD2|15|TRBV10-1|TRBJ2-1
TGCGCCAGCAGTGGGGGACTAGCGGGATACAATGAGCAGTTCTTC
CASSGGLAGYNEQFF
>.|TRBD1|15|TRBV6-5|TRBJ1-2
TGTGCCAGCAGTTACTCGGGACAGGGGGCAAGAGGCTACACCTTC
CASSYSGQGARGYTF
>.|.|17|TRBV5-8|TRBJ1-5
TGTGCCAGCAGCTCTACACGGACATCCGATAGCAATCAGCCCCAGCATTTT
CASSSTRTSDSNQPQHF
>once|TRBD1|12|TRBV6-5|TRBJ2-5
TGTGCCAGTGGACAGGGTGGTTGGACCCAGTACTTC
CASGQGGWTQYF
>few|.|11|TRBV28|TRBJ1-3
TGTGCCAGCAGATCCCACGGCACCATATATTTT
CASRSHGTIYF
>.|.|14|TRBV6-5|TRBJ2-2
TGTGCCAGCAGCGCAGGGTTTGGCACCGGGGAGCTGTTTTTT
CASSAGFGTGELFF
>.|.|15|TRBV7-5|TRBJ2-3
TGTGTCAGAAGCTTGGCGGCAGGGTGGACAGATACGCAGTATTTT
CVRSLAAGWTDTQYF